Below, one TCR beta chain is given with its context. The CDR3 loop spans 19 amino acids. Trimming removed 6 bases from V and 7 bases from J; junction bases left unmatched: 21. Per the germline V gene, CDR1 is MDHEN and CDR2 is SYDVKM. The assay was immunoSEQ multiplex PCR, and TCRdb's table has in-frame clones only and misses some. Of 2 million to 2.5 million clones listed, 85% to 95% are singletons. The data were obtained in a study of shared clonotypes between healthy human individuals. V is TRBV28 and J is TRBJ2-1; TRBD2 aligns across 10 bases. Input material: naive CD4+ T cells from PBMCs. As for subset: CD45RA+ positively selected. The sequence derives from a man between 18 and 29 years old in good health. Some clones in this sample may be carry-over from other donors' samples. The CDR3 region is CASSLRTAWLAGGPNEQFF. CDR3 bases: TGTGCCAGCAGCCTCCGGACAGCTTGGTTAGCGGGAGGCCCGAATGAGCAGTTCTTC.